The next 12 T cell receptor beta chains were all read from a single sample in a study of liver allograft versus peripheral blood T cells. Background on the study: Comparative analysis was performed on T cell receptor repertoires from transplanted livers and from recipients' peripheral blood.

Using its own MiXCR run on the reads, TCRdb lists one record per CDR3 protein. The repertoire holds several thousand distinct CDR3 sequences, with 15% to 20% as singletons. These receptors all come from a human patient who had a liver transplant. Some of these T cells may belong to the graft donor.

By share of the sample, this clonotype is medium-sized. The chain has TRBV29-1 and TRBJ2-3; the D gene is possibly TRBD2 (5 bases). CDR3 length: 13 amino acids. CDR1 is SQVTM, CDR2 ANQGSEA, per germline. The V and J ends lost 8 bases and 0 bases respectively, with 12 bases between them. The CDR3 loop is CSTGELSTDTQYF. The CDR3 region has the DNA TGCAGCACCGGGGAGCTTAGCACAGATACGCAGTATTTT.

For this clonotype: This may stem from a read error, because a much larger clone lies one nucleotide away. The chain carries TRBV6-1 and TRBJ2-2, with D possibly called TRBD1 or TRBD2 (5 bases each). CDR1 MNHNS and CDR2 SASEGT come from the germline V gene. V shed 5 bases and J shed 0 bases, with 19 bases lying between them. CDR3 length: 18 amino acids. This chain's CDR3 is CASSPRDVRGTNTGELFF. CDR3 nucleotide sequence: TGTGCCAGCAGTCCTCGGGACGTCCGGGGAACGAACACCGGGGAGCTGTTTTTT.

The sample holds many counts of this clonotype. This chain joins TRBV7-9 and TRBJ2-7; TRBD1 matches at 9 bases. CDR1 is SEHNR and CDR2 is FQNEAQ in the germline V gene (reference sequence). There are 16 residues in the CDR3. Trimming at V came to 3 bases and at J to 3 bases, leaving 9 bases not matched to a gene. The CDR3 is CASSFLESGQGYEQYF. In nucleotides, the CDR3 is TGTGCCAGCAGCTTCCTGGAATCGGGACAGGGCTACGAGCAGTACTTC. Variable domain in full (rest from reference TRBV7-9 and TRBJ2-7): DTGVSQNPRHKITKRGQNVTFRCDPISEHNRLYWYRQTLGQGPEFLTYFQNEAQLEKSRLLSDRFSAERPKGSFSTLEIQRTEQGDSAMYLCASSFLESGQGYEQYFGPGTRLTVT.

By share, this clonotype ranks as medium-sized (0.01 to 0.1%). Here the CDR3 DNA reads TGTGCCAGCAGCTCCAGAAACACCATATATTTT. This sequence encodes CASSSRNTIYF. The rearrangement joins TRBV6-5 to TRBJ1-3; no clear D gene. This CDR3 spans 11 amino acids. V shed 6 bases and J shed 5 bases, with 5 bases lying between them. The germline V gene encodes CDR1 MNHEY and CDR2 SVGAGI.

This clonotype is deemed medium-sized. The V call is TRBV18, the J call TRBJ1-2, with D tentatively TRBD1 (6 bases). V shed 3 bases and J shed 3 bases, with 11 bases lying between them. Per germline, CDR1 KGHSH and CDR2 LQKENI. The CDR3 is made up of 14 amino acids. CDR3 in amino acids: CASSPTGTHYGYTF. CDR3 nucleotide sequence: TGTGCCAGCTCACCGACAGGAACCCACTATGGCTACACCTTC.

As to this clonotype: Given a much more abundant clone one base away, this may be a read error. The chain combines TRBV12-3 or TRBV12-4 with TRBJ1-5; D not resolved. The CDR3 length is 12 residues. The CDR3: CANSQLNQPQHF. DNA for the CDR3: TGTGCCAACAGTCAATTGAATCAGCCCCAGCATTTT.

The rearrangement links TRBV7-3 to TRBJ1-2; TRBD1 aligns across 8 bases. V lost 6 bases, J lost 4 bases, and 7 bases stayed unmatched. Per germline, CDR1 SGHTA and CDR2 FQGTGA. The CDR3 length is 14 residues. CDR3 protein: CASSPGGERYGYTF. The CDR3 nucleotides are TGTGCCAGCAGTCCAGGGGGCGAACGCTATGGCTACACCTTC.

This clonotype was detected a few times. This chain uses TRBV12-3 or TRBV12-4 with TRBJ2-5, with D unclear. The CDR3 has 13 residues. V shed 1 base and J shed 1 base, with 4 bases lying between them. CDR3 amino acids: CASSLVTQETQYF. In nucleotides, the CDR3 is TGTGCCAGCAGTTTAGTTACCCAAGAGACCCAGTACTTC.

Note on this clonotype: This may stem from a read error, because a much larger clone lies one nucleotide away. The chain has TRBV6-1 and TRBJ1-2; weak D call: TRBD1 (5 bases). The CDR3 has 14 amino acids. Germline-derived CDR1 and CDR2 are MNHNS and SASEGT. The CDR3 DNA reads as TGTGCCTGCAGTACCTCGTACGATAAGGGGGGCTACACCTTC. This encodes CACSTSYDKGGYTF.

This clonotype is deemed medium-sized (0.01 to 0.1%). The rearrangement links TRBV6-6 to TRBJ1-2; D is unclear. The CDR3 covers 13 residues. Germline CDR1 and CDR2: MNHNY and SVGAGI (reference sequence). V shed 7 bases and J shed 2 bases, with 11 bases lying between them. The CDR3 coding sequence is TGTGCCAGCACCTTAAATGGAAACTATGGCTACACCTTC. This encodes CASTLNGNYGYTF.

Within the sample, this clonotype is medium-sized. This chain connects TRBV6-1 to TRBJ2-6; unclear D gene. Germline V lookup: CDR1 MNHNS, CDR2 SASEGT. The CDR3 extends over 18 amino acids. V lost 3 bases and J lost 0, with 15 bases in between. DNA of the CDR3: TGTGCCAGCAGTGAGTTCCCCCCGGGTAACTCTGGGGCCAACGTCCTGACTTTC. Its translation: CASSEFPPGNSGANVLTF.

This clonotype was seen at least ten times. The V gene is TRBV18, the J gene TRBJ2-7; weak D call: TRBD2 (5 bases). V was cut by 4 bases and J by 3 bases, with 16 bases left in between. CDR3 length equals 15 residues. The V gene's germline CDR1 is KGHSH and CDR2 LQKENI. The CDR3 nucleotides are TGTGCCAGCTCACAAACTCGGACTTACGGCTACGAGCAGTACTTC. It translates to CASSQTRTYGYEQYF.